This T cell receptor (beta chain) is from a study of identifying expanded T cells in peripheral blood. General study results and limits: About 1.2 clones differed between technical replicates, versus around 16 and 19 over time. Clone count variance between roughly 2-week samples rose with total template count.

Collection occurred without any documented infections or immune events in donors. A word on this clone: Antigen specificity is unknown.

Per the germline V gene, CDR1 is SNHLY and CDR2 is FYNNEI. Losses at the gene ends were 2 bases for V and 4 bases for J; bases not matched to a gene: 1. The CDR3 runs to 14 residues. Sequencing used immunoSEQ multiplex PCR; TCRdb keeps in-frame clones, though not all of them. Found here are approximately 50,000 clones, 82% of them singletons; the top ten hold 12% to 15%. Specimen: blood. The J gene is TRBJ2-1, the V gene TRBV2; 8 bases are shared with TRBD2. This receptor was identified in a person between 18 and 75 years old in good health. CDR3 in amino acids: CASSESGGYNEQFF. Here the CDR3 DNA reads TGTGCCAGCAGTGAAAGCGGGGGTTACAATGAGCAGTTCTTC.